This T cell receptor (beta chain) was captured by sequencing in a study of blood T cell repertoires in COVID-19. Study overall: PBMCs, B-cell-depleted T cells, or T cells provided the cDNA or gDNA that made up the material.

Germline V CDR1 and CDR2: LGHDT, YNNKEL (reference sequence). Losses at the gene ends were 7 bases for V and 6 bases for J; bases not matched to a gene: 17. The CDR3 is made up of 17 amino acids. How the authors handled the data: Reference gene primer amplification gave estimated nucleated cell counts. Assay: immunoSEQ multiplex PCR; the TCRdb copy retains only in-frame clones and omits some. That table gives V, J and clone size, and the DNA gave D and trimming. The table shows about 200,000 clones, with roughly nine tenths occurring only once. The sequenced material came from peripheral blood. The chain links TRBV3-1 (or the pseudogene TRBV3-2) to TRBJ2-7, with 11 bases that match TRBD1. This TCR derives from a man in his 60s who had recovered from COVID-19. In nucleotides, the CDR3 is TGTGCCAGCACTCCCGAACGGGAAGGGACAGGGGGTTCCGAGCAGTACTTC. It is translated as CASTPEREGTGGSEQYF.